These T cell receptor beta chains were read from a single sample in a study of preoperative IRX-2 immunotherapy in early breast cancer. Sequencing was performed with immunoSEQ multiplex PCR; in TCRdb, only in-frame clones are kept and a portion is missing. This sample has around 62,000 clones, with roughly 94% found just once. The specimen was obtained from a patient treated with IRX-2 immunotherapy. The receptors shown here come from a human donor with breast cancer. Both conserved end residues are part of each CDR3. The size field is filled for only some rows; it gives once, few, many or a size class.

clone_size: .
v_call: TRBV18
j_call: TRBJ2-7
cdr3_aa: CASSPPASDGEQYF

clone_size: .
v_call: TRBV4-3
j_call: TRBJ2-3
cdr3_aa: CASSYNLDRSDTQYF

clone_size: .
v_call: TRBV7-2
j_call: TRBJ1-2
cdr3_aa: CASSLEKPGQYGYTF

clone_size: .
v_call: TRBV7-9
j_call: TRBJ2-3
cdr3_aa: CASSWTSGSWTDTQYF

clone_size: .
v_call: TRBV27
j_call: TRBJ2-1
cdr3_aa: CASSFNRGHGEQFF

clone_size: .
v_call: TRBV11-1
j_call: TRBJ2-5
cdr3_aa: CASSLDRGRETQYF

clone_size: .
v_call: TRBV7-2
j_call: TRBJ2-7
cdr3_aa: CASSLSGGGYYEQYF

clone_size: once
v_call: TRBV27
j_call: TRBJ1-5
cdr3_aa: CASSLMASNQPQHF

clone_size: once
v_call: TRBV2
j_call: TRBJ1-6
cdr3_aa: CASSESRSSYNSPLHF

clone_size: once
v_call: TRBV5-5
j_call: TRBJ1-1
cdr3_aa: CASSLGPNTEAFF

clone_size: .
v_call: TRBV5-5
j_call: TRBJ1-4
cdr3_aa: CASSPGGGWDEKLFF

clone_size: once
v_call: TRBV9
j_call: TRBJ1-5
cdr3_aa: CASSVGQGGQPQHF

clone_size: .
v_call: TRBV7-8
j_call: TRBJ1-3
cdr3_aa: CASSLERAYSGNTIYF

clone_size: .
v_call: TRBV11-2
j_call: TRBJ2-3
cdr3_aa: CASTLGSGGFSTDTQYF

clone_size: .
v_call: TRBV27
j_call: TRBJ2-2
cdr3_aa: CASREYGIGELFF

clone_size: .
v_call: TRBV27
j_call: TRBJ2-3
cdr3_aa: CASSLALAGATDTQYF

clone_size: .
v_call: TRBV7-2
j_call: TRBJ1-2
cdr3_aa: CASSYRGGTNYGYTF

clone_size: .
v_call: TRBV14
j_call: TRBJ2-2
cdr3_aa: CASLSGLAGELFF

clone_size: .
v_call: TRBV29-1
j_call: TRBJ2-1
cdr3_aa: CSVDLTGKHNEQFF

clone_size: .
v_call: TRBV5-1
j_call: TRBJ1-2
cdr3_aa: CASSLETGGGYGYTF

clone_size: .
v_call: TRBV6-1
j_call: TRBJ1-2
cdr3_aa: CASTEFVVGYGYTF

clone_size: .
v_call: TRBV30
j_call: TRBJ1-4
cdr3_aa: CAWKSKLTGILEKLFF

clone_size: .
v_call: TRBV18
j_call: TRBJ2-7
cdr3_aa: CASSPGTETYEQYF

clone_size: .
v_call: TRBV2
j_call: TRBJ1-6
cdr3_aa: CASKRTGNSPLHF

clone_size: .
v_call: TRBV30
j_call: TRBJ1-2
cdr3_aa: CAWSQAGRGYGYTF

clone_size: .
v_call: TRBV4-3
j_call: TRBJ2-2
cdr3_aa: CASSQGSTGAYAGELFF

clone_size: .
v_call: TRBV11-1
j_call: TRBJ2-7
cdr3_aa: CASSRFMGQGRYEQYF